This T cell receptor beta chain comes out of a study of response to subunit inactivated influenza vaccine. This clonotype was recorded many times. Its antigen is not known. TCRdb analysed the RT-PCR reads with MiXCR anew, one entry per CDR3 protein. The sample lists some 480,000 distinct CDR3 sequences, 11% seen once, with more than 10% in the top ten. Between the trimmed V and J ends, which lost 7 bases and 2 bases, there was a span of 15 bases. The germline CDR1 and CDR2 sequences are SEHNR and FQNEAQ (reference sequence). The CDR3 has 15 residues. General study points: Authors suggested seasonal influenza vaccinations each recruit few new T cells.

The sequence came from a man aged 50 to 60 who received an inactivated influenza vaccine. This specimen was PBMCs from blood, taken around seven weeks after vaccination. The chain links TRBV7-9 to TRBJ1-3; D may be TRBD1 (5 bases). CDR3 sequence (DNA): TGTGCCAGCACTCATCTTGGGGGACCTGGAAACACCATATATTTT. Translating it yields CASTHLGGPGNTIYF.